This TCR beta chain appears in the sequencing data of a study of blood T cell repertoires in COVID-19. Whole-study context: From T cells, B-cell-depleted T cells, or PBMCs came the material, which was cDNA or gDNA.

This CDR3 comprises 15 residues. The germline V gene has CDR1 SGDLS and CDR2 YYNGEE. V was cut by 4 bases and J by 0 bases, with 10 bases left in between. The method was immunoSEQ multiplex PCR; TCRdb's version includes in-frame clones alone and lacks a portion of them. The sample includes 85,000 to 120,000 clones, about 85% seen only once; the top ten take 4% to 5.5%. Sequenced sample: peripheral blood. V gene TRBV9 combines with J gene TRBJ2-2; D is possibly TRBD1 (5 bases). The source of this sequence is a woman aged 45-60 years with COVID-19, enrolled during active disease. The CDR3 protein is CASSYQGSNTGELFF. CDR3 bases: TGTGCCAGCAGCTACCAGGGATCGAACACCGGGGAGCTGTTTTTT.